This passage covers 21 T cell receptor beta chains from one sample sequenced in a study of vaccination and CD4 T cells after COVID-19. For these TCRs, the target antigens are not known. The treatment is: roughly ten-day PBMC culture with coronavirus spike peptide pools or control peptides (ViraFEST assay). Sequencing of cultured CD4+ T cell DNA used the Oncomine TCR Beta short-read assay. From the PCR reads, TCRdb called clonotypes with MiXCR, one entry per CDR3 protein. The sample shows approximately 3,100 distinct CDR3 sequences, about 80% of them seen only once. Sequenced: CD4+ T cells from blood, cultured in vitro. The source is a human donor who had recovered from COVID-19.

The chain links TRBV2 to TRBJ1-2; 9 bases are shared with TRBD1. The CDR3 totals 15 residues. The germline V gene has CDR1 SNHLY and CDR2 FYNNEI. Losses at the gene ends were 2 bases for V and 7 bases for J; bases not matched to a gene: 8. CDR3 in amino acids: CASSERGQGGAGYTF. The CDR3 DNA reads TGTGCCAGCAGTGAAAGGGGACAGGGTGGAGCTGGCTACACCTTC.

The rearrangement uses TRBV6-4 and TRBJ1-1; D is uncertain. The CDR3 spans 14 residues. V lost 5 bases, J lost 5 bases, and 15 bases lay in between. CDR1 and CDR2 from the germline V gene are MRHNA and SNTAGT. The CDR3 DNA follows: TGTGCCAGCAGTAACACCAATCTAGGAACTGAAGCTTTCTTT. Translated, it gives CASSNTNLGTEAFF.

This chain connects TRBV24-1 to TRBJ2-1, with D possibly called TRBD1 or TRBD2 (5 bases each). The V end was cut by 3 bases, the J end by 7 bases, with 9 bases between. CDR3 size: 13 residues. Germline V gives CDR1 KGHDR, CDR2 SFDVKD. CDR3 sequence reads: CATSDPGPNEQFF. The CDR3, as DNA: TGTGCCACCAGTGATCCGGGGCCAAATGAGCAGTTCTTC.

This rearrangement joins TRBV6-1 to TRBJ1-2; possible D gene TRBD1, 5 bases. The length of the CDR3 is 13 residues. CDR1 and CDR2 from the germline V gene are MNHNS and SASEGT. V lost 7 bases and J 5 bases, leaving 14 bases between the germline ends. The CDR3 here is CASTQGGVYGYTF. In DNA form, the CDR3 reads TGTGCCAGCACCCAGGGAGGAGTTTATGGCTACACCTTC.

The rearrangement links TRBV6-1 to TRBJ1-1; possibly TRBD1 for D (5 bases). Trimming stripped 8 bases from V and 3 bases from J, with 16 bases between. CDR1 MNHNS and CDR2 SASEGT come from the germline V gene. The CDR3 totals 14 residues. CDR3 sequence reads: CASLEWGGDTEAFF. The CDR3 nucleotides are TGTGCCAGCCTTGAGTGGGGGGGTGACACTGAAGCTTTCTTT.

The CDR3 sequence: CASSALNQPQHF. In DNA form, the CDR3 reads TGTGCCAGCAGCGCTCTGAATCAGCCCCAGCATTTT. This chain connects TRBV7-2 to TRBJ1-5, with D hard to call. Germline lookup yields CDR1 SGHTA and CDR2 FQGNSA. The V gene lost 5 bases and the J gene lost 4 bases, with 6 bases spanning the gap. The length of the CDR3 is 12 residues.

The chain is built from TRBV6-1 and TRBJ1-5, with a weak D call TRBD1 (5 bases). Germline V CDR1 and CDR2: MNHNS, SASEGT. Trimming pared 1 base from V and 0 bases from J, leaving 13 bases between. This CDR3 region has 17 residues. This chain's CDR3 is CASSEEPGPISNQPQHF. DNA of the CDR3: TGTGCCAGCAGTGAAGAGCCGGGACCGATTAGCAATCAGCCCCAGCATTTT.

The chain joins TRBV20-1 to TRBJ1-1; D may be TRBD1 (6 bases). CDR1 and CDR2 from the germline V gene are DFQATT and SNEGSKA (reference sequence). The CDR3 has 16 residues. V was cut by 6 bases and J by 4 bases, with 24 bases left in between. CDR3 protein: CSAAPRAHGGGTEAFF. The CDR3 bases are TGCAGTGCCGCCCCCCGGGCTCACGGGGGCGGCACTGAAGCTTTCTTT.

The V and J genes are TRBV7-3 and TRBJ1-5, with D possibly matching TRBD1 (6 bases). Looked up from germline, CDR1 is SGHTA and CDR2 is FQGTGA. V lost 3 bases to trimming and J lost 5 bases, with 17 bases between them. The CDR3 covers 16 residues. DNA for the CDR3: TGTGCCAGCAGCTTCAGGATTCCAGGGGTCCATCAGCCCCAGCATTTT. This codes for CASSFRIPGVHQPQHF.

The chain couples TRBV11-3 to TRBJ2-3, with 10 bases identical to TRBD2. Germline assignment: CDR1 SGHNT and CDR2 YENEEA. The junction had 16 bases not matched to a gene; V was cut back by 4 bases and J by 3 bases. This CDR3 region has 19 residues. DNA for the CDR3: TGTGCCAGCAGCTCCCAGACCCCCGAACTAGCGGGGATGACAGATACGCAGTATTTT. It yields the protein CASSSQTPELAGMTDTQYF. The whole variable domain, remainder taken from reference TRBV11-3 and TRBJ2-3, is EAGVVQSPRYKIIEKKQPVAFWCNPISGHNTLYWYLQNLGQGPELLIRYENEEAVDDSQLPKDRFSAERLKGVDSTLKIQPAELGDSAVYLCASSSQTPELAGMTDTQYFGPGTRLTVL.

This clonotype was found once. The chain employs TRBV7-9 and TRBJ1-6; no firm D call. The germline CDR1 and CDR2 sequences are SEHNR and FQNEAQ (reference sequence). Trimming took 3 bases from V and 3 from J, leaving 6 bases between them. CDR3 length: 14 residues. CDR3 sequence reads: CASSLEIYNSPLHF. In DNA, the CDR3 is TGTGCCAGCAGCTTGGAGATCTATAATTCACCCCTCCACTTT.

This clonotype was seen just once. The chain carries TRBV2 and TRBJ2-5; TRBD1 aligns across 7 bases. The ends lost 10 bases at V and 2 bases at J; junction bases unmatched: 13. CDR3 length equals 15 residues. Germline assignment: CDR1 SNHLY and CDR2 FYNNEI. For the CDR3, the DNA is TGTGCCACCGCCCACGATAGGGGGCATCAAGAGACCCAGTACTTC. Protein: CATAHDRGHQETQYF.

By proportion, this clonotype is large. V gene TRBV7-2 combines with J gene TRBJ2-3; 9 nucleotides agree with TRBD1. The CDR3 consists of 16 residues. Germline CDR1 is SGHTA and CDR2 is FQGNSA. V lost 6 bases, J lost 2 bases, and 9 bases stayed unmatched. The CDR3 nucleotides are TGTGCCAGCAGGAAGGGACAGGGAACTTTCACAGATACGCAGTATTTT. Residues: CASRKGQGTFTDTQYF.

This chain joins TRBV3-1 and TRBJ2-7; unclear D gene. CDR1 is LGHDT and CDR2 is YNNKEL in the germline V gene (reference sequence). This CDR3 spans 15 amino acids. The ends were cut back, 1 base at V and 0 bases at J, with 10 bases in the middle. The CDR3 nucleotides read TGTGCCAGCAGCCAAGGCTTATCCAGCTCCTACGAGCAGTACTTC. It encodes CASSQGLSSSYEQYF.

J is TRBJ1-2 and V is TRBV7-2; D is uncertain. Trimming stripped 1 base from V and 7 bases from J, with 4 bases between. The CDR3 covers 11 residues. The germline V gene has CDR1 SGHTA and CDR2 FQGNSA. This chain's CDR3 is CASSLVLGYTF. DNA of the CDR3: TGTGCCAGCAGCTTAGTTCTTGGCTACACCTTC. The variable domain in full, completed from reference TRBV7-2 and TRBJ1-2, reads GAGVSQSPSNKVTEKGKDVELRCDPISGHTALYWYRQSLGQGLEFLIYFQGNSAPDKSGLPSDRFSAERTGGSVSTLTIQRTQQEDSAVYLCASSLVLGYTFGSGTRLTVV.

This clonotype has just a few counts. The germline gene is not matched at one end of the junction; a read error may be the cause. The chain has TRBV24-1 and TRBJ1-6; TRBD1 matches 8 bases. The CDR3 contains 17 residues. Germline V gene lookup returns CDR1 KGHDR and CDR2 SFDVKD. The CDR3 coding sequence is TGTGCCACCATTCCGGACAGGGCCCCTAAACTAAATTCACTCCTCCACTTT. This encodes CATIPDRAPKLNSLLHF.

The gene calls are TRBV10-3 and TRBJ2-2, with D possibly TRBD2 on 5 matching bases. CDR3 length equals 13 residues. Looked up from germline, CDR1 is ENHRY and CDR2 is SYGVKD. Trimming cost V 11 bases and J 3 bases, with 13 bases left between them. The CDR3, as DNA: TGTGCCGTCTCGCTCGGGGACACCGGGGAGCTGTTTTTT. This codes for CAVSLGDTGELFF.

J is TRBJ2-3 and V is TRBV21-1; the DNA was not compared with TRBD2, the D call given in the table. TRBV21-1 is designated a pseudogene. The CDR3 contains 17 residues. CDR3 sequence (DNA): TGTGCCAGCAGCAAAGTACTAGCGGGGGGGCCACCAGATACGCAGTATTTT. Translation gives CASSKVLAGGPPDTQYF.

V and J are TRBV6-5 and TRBJ1-5; the D gene is possibly TRBD1 (5 bases). Germline CDR1 MNHEY, CDR2 SVGAGI. The CDR3 consists of 17 residues. V was shortened by 3 bases and J by 1 base, with 16 bases between the two germline ends. CDR3 amino acids: CASSYRGSPPSNQPQHF. The CDR3 DNA reads as TGTGCCAGCAGTTATAGGGGATCCCCACCGAGCAATCAGCCCCAGCATTTT.

The chain uses TRBV6-5 and TRBJ1-1; weak D call: TRBD1 (5 bases). The V end lost 4 bases, the J end lost 6 bases, and 18 bases lay between the germline ends. This CDR3 comprises 15 residues. The germline gives CDR1 MNHEY, CDR2 SVGAGI. CDR3 nucleotides: TGTGCCAGCAGTTCCAACGGGGGAGGGTACGCTGAAGCTTTCTTT. It encodes CASSSNGGGYAEAFF.

By its share, this clonotype is large (0.1 to 1%). V and J are TRBV7-2 and TRBJ2-3; 9 nucleotides agree with TRBD2. The V segment lost 5 bases and the J segment 5 bases; nucleotides outside the gene matches: 11. The length of the CDR3 is 16 residues. Germline assignment: CDR1 SGHTA and CDR2 FQGNSA. The CDR3 sequence: CASSDPRGGRRDTQYF. CDR3 sequence (DNA): TGTGCCAGCAGCGACCCGCGGGGGGGCCGGAGAGATACGCAGTATTTT.